The 19 T cell receptor beta chains below were found in one sample sequenced in a study of cytomegalovirus exposure and HLA in healthy donors. PCR amplification relied on 60 Vbeta primers (plus 13 Jbeta primers). The method was immunoSEQ multiplex PCR; TCRdb's version includes in-frame clones alone and lacks a portion of them. Of approximately 140,000 clones in the sample, 66% were seen once. The sample comprised PBMCs. All receptors derive from a woman aged 55 to 70 in good health and CMV-seronegative.

The chain uses TRBV5-1 and TRBJ2-6; tentative D call: TRBD1 (6 bases). CDR3 length: 17 amino acids. Germline-derived CDR1 and CDR2 are SGHRS and YFSETQ. V was shortened by 2 bases and J by 2 bases, with 14 bases between the two germline ends. The DNA for the CDR3 is TGCGCCAGCAGCTTCGAGGGGGACGCTCCTGGGGCCAACGTCCTGACTTTC. The encoded protein is CASSFEGDAPGANVLTF.

CDR3 residues: CAISGPGRGEQFF. The DNA of the CDR3 is TGTGCCATCAGTGGCCCGGGTAGGGGAGAGCAGTTCTTC. J is TRBJ2-1 and V is TRBV10-3, with TRBD1 as a possible D gene (5 bases). V lost 4 bases to trimming and J lost 10 bases, with 14 bases between them. Germline V gene data show CDR1 as ENHRY and CDR2 as SYGVKD. The CDR3 totals 13 residues.

The chain carries TRBV7-6 and TRBJ2-3, with 14 bases aligning to TRBD2. The CDR3 contains 17 residues. Germline CDR1 reads SGHVS; CDR2 reads FNYEAQ. Unmatched junction bases numbered 13, after V lost 5 bases and J lost 9 bases. CDR3: CASSTGLAGAPSGTQYF. Written as DNA, the CDR3 is TGTGCCAGCAGCACGGGACTAGCGGGGGCCCCGTCGGGGACGCAGTATTTT.

This sequence joins TRBV19 and TRBJ2-7, with 9 bases fitting TRBD1. Trimming cost V 5 bases and J 6 bases; bases outside gene matches: 8. The CDR3 has 14 residues. Germline values: CDR1 LNHDA, CDR2 SQIVND (reference sequence). DNA for the CDR3: TGTGCCAGTAGTGTGGGACAGGGTGGCGTCGAGCAGTACTTC. It translates to CASSVGQGGVEQYF.

The chain links TRBV25-1 to TRBJ2-1; the D gene is possibly TRBD2 (5 bases). The CDR3 is 16 amino acids. Trimming removed 2 bases from V and 9 bases from J, with 20 bases in between. Germline V gene sequence: CDR1 MGHDK, CDR2 SYGVNS. CDR3 DNA: TGTGCCAGCAGTGAACGGGGTGGGCCTGCGACGAGTGAGCAGTTCTTC. Translation gives CASSERGGPATSEQFF. Looking up the rest from reference TRBV25-1 and TRBJ2-1 gives the full variable domain: EADIYQTPRYLVIGTGKKITLECSQTMGHDKMYWYQQDPGMELHLIHYSYGVNSTEKGDLSSESTVSRIRTEHFPLTLESARPSHTSQYLCASSERGGPATSEQFFGPGTRLTVL.

V is TRBV5-4 and J is TRBJ2-1; perhaps TRBD2 as D (5 bases). Trimming left V 0 bases short and J 4 bases short, with 17 bases between. The CDR3 runs to 17 residues. Germline V gene data show CDR1 as SGHNT and CDR2 as YYREEE (reference sequence). The CDR3 DNA reads TGTGCCAGCAGCTTGGACCCCGGGGTTAGCGAGTACAATGAGCAGTTCTTC. Translating gives CASSLDPGVSEYNEQFF.

The chain uses TRBV12-5 and TRBJ1-3; D possibly corresponds to TRBD1 (5 bases). Trimming removed 0 bases from V and 0 bases from J, with 12 bases in between. The CDR3 length is 17 residues. The germline V gene encodes CDR1 LGHNT and CDR2 FRNRAP. The CDR3 bases are TGTGCTAGTGGTTTGGTCTGGCAGGGCAGCTCTGGAAACACCATATATTTT. It yields the protein CASGLVWQGSSGNTIYF.

The rearrangement uses TRBV9 and TRBJ1-1; the match to TRBD1 covers 7 bases. J was trimmed by 5 bases and V by 2 bases; bases with no gene match: 3. This CDR3 spans 13 amino acids. CDR1 is SGDLS, CDR2 YYNGEE, per germline. For the CDR3, the DNA is TGTGCCAGCAGCGTGGGACAGCGAACTGAAGCTTTCTTT. Translated, it gives CASSVGQRTEAFF.

This rearrangement joins TRBV6-1 to TRBJ2-7; D is possibly TRBD1 (6 bases). Deletions cut 8 bases from V and 2 bases from J, with 7 bases between. This CDR3 region has 11 residues. Germline CDR1 and CDR2: MNHNS and SASEGT. CDR3 DNA sequence: TGTGCCAGCGGACAGACCTACGAGCAGTACTTC. As protein: CASGQTYEQYF.

This chain links TRBV6-5 with TRBJ1-1; 7 bases fit TRBD1. The germline gives CDR1 MNHEY, CDR2 SVGAGI. Trimming removed 7 bases from V and 2 bases from J; junction bases left unmatched: 7. The CDR3 extends over 14 amino acids. The CDR3 region is CASKYRDSNTEAFF. In DNA form, the CDR3 reads TGTGCCAGCAAATACCGGGACAGCAACACTGAAGCTTTCTTT.

The rearrangement uses TRBV5-4 and TRBJ1-3; tentatively, D is TRBD1 (6 bases). The CDR3 spans 16 residues. V was pared by 0 bases and J by 4 bases, with 14 bases between. From germline, CDR1 is SGHNT and CDR2 YYREEE (reference sequence). As DNA, the CDR3 is TGTGCCAGCAGCTTGGGCCAACAGGGATCCGGAAACACCATATATTTT. Encoded protein: CASSLGQQGSGNTIYF.

This clone appeared a single time. The V call is TRBV7-2, the J call TRBJ2-5; D is possibly TRBD1 (6 bases). The DNA matches TRBJ2-7 better at its end, which makes the J call doubtful. The CDR3 totals 13 residues. Germline CDR1 and CDR2: SGHTA and FQGNSA. Here the CDR3 reads CASSNRVLYEQYF. The CDR3 DNA reads TGTGCCAGCTCGAACAGGGTATTGTACGAGCAGTACTTC.

The rearrangement uses TRBV5-1 and TRBJ2-1; D may be TRBD2 (5 bases). The CDR3 contains 15 residues. Trimming left V 7 bases short and J 5 bases short, with 19 bases between. Germline values: CDR1 SGHRS, CDR2 YFSETQ. In nucleotides, the CDR3 is TGCGCCAGCGGCCAGAGTTTCGGGGTGGACAATGAGCAGTTCTTC. This encodes CASGQSFGVDNEQFF.

V gene TRBV11-3 combines with J gene TRBJ2-7, with D possibly matching TRBD1 (7 bases). The germline V gene encodes CDR1 SGHNT and CDR2 YENEEA. Trimming removed 5 bases at V and 5 bases at J, with 13 bases between. The CDR3 totals 13 residues. For the CDR3, the DNA is TGTGCCAGCAGCCTTCAGGGGGGCAACGAGCAGTACTTC. Translation: CASSLQGGNEQYF.

V usage is TRBV7-2 and J usage is TRBJ2-5; 8 bases are a match to TRBD2. Trimming at V came to 5 bases and at J to 4 bases, leaving 12 bases not matched to a gene. The CDR3 spans 16 residues. CDR1 is SGHTA and CDR2 is FQGNSA in the germline V gene. The DNA of the CDR3 is TGTGCCAGCAGCCTCTTGGGAGCGGGAGTTGGAGAGACCCAGTACTTC. It codes for CASSLLGAGVGETQYF.

The gene calls are TRBV7-8 and TRBJ2-1; possibly TRBD2 for D (6 bases). The CDR3 has 13 amino acids. The ends were cut back, 5 bases at V and 12 bases at J, with 17 bases in the middle. In germline, CDR1 is SGHVS, CDR2 FQNEAQ. CDR3 in DNA: TGTGCCAGCAGCCCGGGGGTTGGGATTGGGCAGTTCTTC. Its translation: CASSPGVGIGQFF.

This clone was found once. V is TRBV25-1 and J is TRBJ1-3; tentative D call: TRBD1 (6 bases). Germline V gives CDR1 MGHDK, CDR2 SYGVNS. V was shortened by 1 base and J by 4 bases, with 11 bases between the two germline ends. The CDR3 sequence is 15 residues long. CDR3 region: CASSEWAGVGNTIYF. CDR3 nucleotides: TGTGCCAGCAGTGAATGGGCAGGGGTGGGAAACACCATATATTTT.

This clone was picked up many times. The genes are TRBV5-1 and TRBJ2-6, with 10 bases matching TRBD1. This CDR3 spans 18 amino acids. Losses at the gene ends were 4 bases for V and 0 bases for J; bases not matched to a gene: 7. CDR1 is SGHRS and CDR2 is YFSETQ in the germline V gene. The CDR3, as DNA: TGCGCCAGCAGCCGCACGGGACAGGGGACCTCTGGGGCCAACGTCCTGACTTTC. Translation gives CASSRTGQGTSGANVLTF.

CDR3 sequence reads: CASSPEGVQYNEQFF. The CDR3 region has the DNA TGTGCCAGCAGCCCAGAGGGAGTCCAGTACAATGAGCAGTTCTTC. V gene TRBV5-4 combines with J gene TRBJ2-1; D perhaps matches TRBD2 (5 bases). The CDR3 is made up of 15 amino acids. Trimming took 4 bases from V and 4 from J, leaving 15 bases between them. Germline assignment: CDR1 SGHNT and CDR2 YYREEE (reference sequence).